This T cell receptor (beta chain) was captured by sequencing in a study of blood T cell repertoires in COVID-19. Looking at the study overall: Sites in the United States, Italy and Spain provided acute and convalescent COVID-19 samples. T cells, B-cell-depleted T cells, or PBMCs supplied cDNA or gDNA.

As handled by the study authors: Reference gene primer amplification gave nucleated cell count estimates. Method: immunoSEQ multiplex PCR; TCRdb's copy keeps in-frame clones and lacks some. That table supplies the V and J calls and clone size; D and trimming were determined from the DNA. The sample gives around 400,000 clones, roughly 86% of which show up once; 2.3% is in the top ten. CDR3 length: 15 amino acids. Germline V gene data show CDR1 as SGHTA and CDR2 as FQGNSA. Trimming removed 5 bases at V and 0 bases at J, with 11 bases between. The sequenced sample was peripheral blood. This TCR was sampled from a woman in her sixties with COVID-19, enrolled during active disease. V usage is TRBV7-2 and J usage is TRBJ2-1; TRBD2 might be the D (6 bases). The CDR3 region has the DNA TGTGCCAGCAGCAGGGACTCCCGCTCCTACAATGAGCAGTTCTTC. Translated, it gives CASSRDSRSYNEQFF. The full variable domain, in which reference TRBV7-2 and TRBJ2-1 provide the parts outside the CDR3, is GAGVSQSPSNKVTEKGKDVELRCDPISGHTALYWYRQSLGQGLEFLIYFQGNSAPDKSGLPSDRFSAERTGGSVSTLTIQRTQQEDSAVYLCASSRDSRSYNEQFFGPGTRLTVL.